This T cell receptor beta chain was observed in a study of blood T cell repertoires in COVID-19. Study summary: COVID-19 samples from acute and convalescent phases originated in the United States, Italy and Spain.

The repertoire was sequenced with immunoSEQ multiplex PCR; TCRdb's copy has only in-frame clones and lacks some. The sample has some 190,000 clones, around nine tenths seen once. Trimming removed 8 bases at V and 9 bases at J, with 11 bases between. CDR1 is KGHSH and CDR2 is LQKENI in the germline V gene. CDR3 length: 11 residues. Input material: peripheral blood. The V gene is TRBV18, the J gene TRBJ2-1; D possibly corresponds to TRBD1 (6 bases). The origin of this receptor is a human donor in a cohort sampled during active COVID-19. The DNA of the CDR3 is TGTGCCAGCCGAACAGGGCTTGAGCAGTTCTTC. It is translated as CASRTGLEQFF.